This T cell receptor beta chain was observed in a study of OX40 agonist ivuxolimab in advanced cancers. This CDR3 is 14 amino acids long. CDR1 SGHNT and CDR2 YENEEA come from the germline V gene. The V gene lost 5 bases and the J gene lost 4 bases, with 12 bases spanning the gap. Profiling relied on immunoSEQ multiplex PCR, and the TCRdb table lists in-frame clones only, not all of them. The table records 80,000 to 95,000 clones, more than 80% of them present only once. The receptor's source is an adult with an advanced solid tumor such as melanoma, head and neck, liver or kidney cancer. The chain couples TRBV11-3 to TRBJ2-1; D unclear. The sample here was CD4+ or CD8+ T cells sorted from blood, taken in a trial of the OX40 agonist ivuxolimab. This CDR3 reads CASSPPGRYNEQFF. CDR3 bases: TGTGCCAGCAGCCCTCCGGGCCGTTACAATGAGCAGTTCTTC.